The 10 T cell receptor beta chains below come from one sample, sequenced in a study of Ad26.COV2.S vaccination and SARS-CoV-2 variants. The treatment: around 19 received Ad26.COV2.S at low or high dose, single or two shots; a few received placebo; per-sample allocation not given. Specimens were obtained on day 63 following the first vaccine or placebo injection. Some clones are missing from TCRdb's copy, which holds only in-frame ones; the method was immunoSEQ multiplex PCR. The sample includes over 450,000 clones, 89% of them seen just once. This sample comprised peripheral blood, obtained in a trial of Ad26.COV2.S vaccine versus placebo. These receptors originate from a person between 18 and 65 years old who received the Ad26.COV2.S COVID-19 vaccine or a placebo.

This chain's CDR3 is CASSVGQGAYEQYF. The CDR3 nucleotides are TGTGCCAGCAGCGTCGGACAGGGAGCCTACGAGCAGTACTTC. This chain connects TRBV7-2 to TRBJ2-7, with 8 bases that match TRBD1. Losses at the gene ends were 5 bases for V and 2 bases for J; bases not matched to a gene: 5. CDR3 length: 14 amino acids. Germline lookup yields CDR1 SGHTA and CDR2 FQGNSA.

The chain uses TRBV7-9 and TRBJ2-7, with TRBD2 matching over 7 bases. V was clipped by 5 bases and J by 5 bases; unmatched bases: 15. The CDR3 loop spans 16 amino acids. In germline, CDR1 is SEHNR, CDR2 FQNEAQ (reference sequence). The CDR3 loop is CASSLGQAGMSDEQYF. The CDR3 DNA reads as TGTGCCAGCAGCCTCGGGCAAGCGGGAATGAGCGACGAGCAGTACTTC.

V and J are TRBV4-3 and TRBJ1-2, with TRBD1 matching over 11 bases. The junction had 10 bases not matched to a gene; V was cut back by 3 bases and J by 7 bases. The CDR3 is 16 amino acids. Germline V CDR1 and CDR2: LGHNA, YSLEER. CDR3 sequence: CASSQGSGTGGRGYTF. For the CDR3, the DNA is TGCGCCAGCAGCCAGGGATCCGGGACAGGGGGTCGTGGCTACACCTTC.

The chain is built from TRBV30 and TRBJ1-1; D is undetermined. There are 13 residues in the CDR3. CDR1 GTSNPN and CDR2 SVGIG come from the germline V gene (reference sequence). V was clipped by 0 bases and J by 0 bases, with 5 bases between them. CDR3 in amino acids: CAWSVQLNTEAFF. CDR3 sequence (DNA): TGTGCCTGGAGTGTACAACTGAACACTGAAGCTTTCTTT.

The V gene is TRBV4-1, the J gene TRBJ2-3; no definite D call. V was shortened by 4 bases and J by 0 bases, with 11 bases between the two germline ends. Germline V CDR1 and CDR2: MGHRA, YSYEKL. The CDR3 totals 15 residues. The CDR3 DNA reads TGCGCCAGCAGCCCCCTCCCCGGAAGCACAGATACGCAGTATTTT. Encoded protein: CASSPLPGSTDTQYF.

The rearrangement links TRBV2 to TRBJ2-5, with D possibly being TRBD1 (5 bases). Germline CDR1 reads SNHLY; CDR2 reads FYNNEI. The CDR3 covers 13 residues. V was cut by 9 bases and J by 5 bases, with 16 bases left in between. The CDR3 sequence: CARSKGRRETQYF. The DNA of the CDR3 is TGTGCCAGATCGAAGGGGCGCCGGGAGACCCAGTACTTC.

The table lists this clone with a few counts. Different DNA sequences within this sample yield the same CDR3. V gene TRBV28 combines with J gene TRBJ1-6; D remains ambiguous. Germline CDR1 is MDHEN and CDR2 is SYDVKM. The CDR3 has 12 amino acids. Trimming pared 3 bases from V and 7 bases from J, leaving 4 bases between. In DNA form, the CDR3 reads TGTGCCAGCAGTTTTAGGAATTCACCCCTCCACTTT. Translated: CASSFRNSPLHF.

This chain uses TRBV10-3 with TRBJ1-5; TRBD1 matches 10 bases. In germline, CDR1 is ENHRY, CDR2 SYGVKD. The CDR3 has 17 residues. With V trimmed by 0 bases and J by 3 bases, 5 bases remained unmatched. CDR3 in amino acids: CAISESWTGGANQPQHF. CDR3 DNA sequence: TGTGCCATCAGTGAGTCTTGGACAGGGGGAGCCAATCAGCCCCAGCATTTT.

The chain has TRBV21-1 and TRBJ1-4. TRBV21-1 is a known pseudogene. CDR3 length equals 15 residues. Here the CDR3 DNA reads TGTGCCAGCAGCAAAAAGCGGACAACTAATGAAAAACTGTTTTTT. Amino acids: CASSKKRTTNEKLFF.

The rearrangement uses TRBV30 and TRBJ2-1; weak D call: TRBD2 (5 bases). Germline loops: CDR1 GTSNPN, CDR2 SVGIG (reference sequence). The V and J ends lost 3 bases and 0 bases respectively, with 12 bases between them. The CDR3 is made up of 15 amino acids. CDR3 region: CAWSQPGSSYNEQFF. The CDR3 DNA reads as TGTGCCTGGAGCCAACCGGGGAGCTCCTACAATGAGCAGTTCTTC.